Listed here are 26 T cell receptor beta chains from one sample, sequenced in a study of radiotherapy plus CTLA-4 blockade in lung cancer. Profiled with immunoSEQ multiplex PCR; TCRdb holds only in-frame clones, not every one. The profile shows some 70,000 clones, about 83% of them singletons. The sequencing used peripheral blood, collected from a patient treated with radiotherapy plus ipilimumab. These receptors were taken from a human donor with non-small cell lung cancer who had a partial response to radiotherapy plus ipilimumab.

This sequence joins TRBV7-2 and TRBJ1-5; 8 nucleotides align to TRBD1. Germline assignment: CDR1 SGHTA and CDR2 FQGNSA. CDR3 size: 18 residues. V lost 7 bases, J lost 0 bases, and 14 bases stayed unmatched. In DNA form, the CDR3 reads TGTGCCAGCACTAACGGAGACAGGGGCCTTCATAGCAATCAGCCCCAGCATTTT. Residues: CASTNGDRGLHSNQPQHF.

This clone was seen just once. V usage is TRBV11-2 and J usage is TRBJ2-6; 7 nucleotides align to TRBD1. Germline V gene sequence: CDR1 SGHAT, CDR2 FQNNGV. The CDR3 covers 18 residues. V gave up 1 base and J gave up 1 base; unmatched junction bases: 7. CDR3 in amino acids: CASSLVLGQTSGANVLTF. In nucleotides, the CDR3 is TGTGCCAGCAGCTTAGTACTGGGACAGACTTCTGGGGCCAACGTCCTGACTTTC.

CDR3 sequence (DNA): TGTGCCAGCAGCAACAGGGGGGCGGATGGAGATACGCAGTATTTT. It codes for CASSNRGADGDTQYF. The V gene is TRBV28, the J gene TRBJ2-3, with 8 bases that match TRBD1. This CDR3 is built from 15 residues. J was trimmed by 5 bases and V by 6 bases; bases with no gene match: 10. Germline CDR1 and CDR2: MDHEN and SYDVKM.

This clone was detected only once. The chain carries TRBV5-1 and TRBJ2-3, with D unresolved. Between the trimmed V and J ends, which lost 5 bases and 1 base, there was a span of 8 bases. The germline CDR1 and CDR2 sequences are SGHRS and YFSETQ. The CDR3 is made up of 13 amino acids. The CDR3 sequence is CASRNEGTDTQYF. In DNA, the CDR3 is TGCGCCAGCAGAAACGAGGGCACAGATACGCAGTATTTT.

The V and J genes are TRBV4-1 and TRBJ1-2; perhaps TRBD1 as D (5 bases). CDR3 length: 15 amino acids. Trimming pared 0 bases from V and 0 bases from J, leaving 8 bases between. Germline CDR1 and CDR2: MGHRA and YSYEKL. The CDR3 loop reads CASSQEKGPNYGYTF. The CDR3 DNA follows: TGCGCCAGCAGCCAAGAGAAGGGGCCTAACTATGGCTACACCTTC.

The gene calls are TRBV28 and TRBJ1-2; D is possibly TRBD1 (5 bases). This CDR3 has 14 residues. V gave up 4 bases and J gave up 5 bases, with 14 bases separating them. Germline CDR1 is MDHEN and CDR2 is SYDVKM. CDR3 region: CASSYSLKGYGYTF. DNA for the CDR3: TGTGCCAGCAGTTATAGTCTAAAGGGGTATGGCTACACCTTC.

The chain couples TRBV27 to TRBJ2-7; the match to TRBD2 covers 10 bases. Germline V gene lookup returns CDR1 MNHEY and CDR2 SMNVEV (reference sequence). Trimming cost V 6 bases and J 9 bases; bases outside gene matches: 8. The CDR3 sequence is 13 residues long. CDR3 DNA: TGTGCCAGCAGAAAAGCGGGAGGGCGTGGGCAGTACTTC. Translating it yields CASRKAGGRGQYF.

The rearrangement joins TRBV11-2 to TRBJ1-3; tentatively, D is TRBD1 (5 bases). Per germline, CDR1 SGHAT and CDR2 FQNNGV. The CDR3 covers 15 residues. Trimming took off 6 bases at V and 4 bases at J, with 16 bases between the two ends. DNA for the CDR3: TGTGCCAGCAGTAAAACAGGAAGTCTAGGAAACACCATATATTTT. Amino acid sequence: CASSKTGSLGNTIYF.

The table lists this clone with a count of one. The chain recombines TRBV5-5 with TRBJ1-3; 7 positions match TRBD1. The CDR3 loop spans 19 amino acids. The V segment lost 4 bases and the J segment 0 bases; nucleotides outside the gene matches: 16. Germline CDR1 and CDR2: SGHKS and YYEKEE (reference sequence). CDR3 sequence (DNA): TGTGCCAGCAGCCGCCGGGAACCGGACAGGACAATCTCTGGAAACACCATATATTTT. Its translation: CASSRREPDRTISGNTIYF. The variable domain in full, completed from reference TRBV5-5 and TRBJ1-3, reads DAGVTQSPTHLIKTRGQQVTLRCSPISGHKSVSWYQQVLGQGPQFIFQYYEKEERGRGNFPDRFSARQFPNYSSELNVNALLLGDSALYLCASSRREPDRTISGNTIYFGEGSWLTVV.

The gene calls are TRBV9 and TRBJ2-3, with 8 bases lining up with TRBD2. The CDR3 extends over 16 amino acids. Trimming at V came to 5 bases and at J to 3 bases, leaving 11 bases not matched to a gene. Germline V gives CDR1 SGDLS, CDR2 YYNGEE. CDR3 sequence (DNA): TGTGCCAGCAGTGTCACGACCGGGACTAGTACAGATACGCAGTATTTT. Encoded protein: CASSVTTGTSTDTQYF.

The chain recombines TRBV5-1 with TRBJ1-5; D unresolved. Trimming shortened V by 1 base and J by 4 bases, and 12 bases separated the two germline ends. Germline CDR1 and CDR2: SGHRS and YFSETQ. The CDR3 sequence is 15 residues long. For the CDR3, the DNA is TGCGCCAGCAGCTTGAATGGCGGGGATAATCAGCCCCAGCATTTT. This translates into CASSLNGGDNQPQHF.

Written as DNA, the CDR3 is TGTGCCAGCAGTAGCGGGGCCTACTATGGCTACACCTTC. This codes for CASSSGAYYGYTF. The rearrangement links TRBV28 to TRBJ1-2, with D possibly matching TRBD1 (5 bases). The CDR3 is 13 amino acids. Trimming removed 5 bases from V and 3 bases from J, with 10 bases in between. Germline loops: CDR1 MDHEN, CDR2 SYDVKM.

The V call is TRBV4-1, the J call TRBJ2-4; possible D gene TRBD1, 5 bases. This CDR3 comprises 14 residues. V lost 0 bases and J lost 9, with 12 bases in between. CDR1 is MGHRA, CDR2 YSYEKL, per germline. The DNA for the CDR3 is TGCGCCAGCAGCCAAGATCCGCAGGGCGCCATTCAGTACTTC. Amino acids: CASSQDPQGAIQYF.

This chain uses TRBV11-3 with TRBJ2-1; 7 bases are shared with TRBD1. CDR3 length equals 17 residues. Trimming removed 4 bases from V and 3 bases from J; junction bases left unmatched: 12. Germline CDR1 and CDR2: SGHNT and YENEEA. The CDR3 is CASSSPPGTEDYNEQFF. The CDR3 bases are TGTGCCAGCAGCTCTCCGCCAGGGACAGAAGACTACAATGAGCAGTTCTTC.

J is TRBJ2-5 and V is TRBV5-5, with 9 bases lining up with TRBD2. Germline V CDR1 and CDR2: SGHKS, YYEKEE (reference sequence). CDR3 length: 17 residues. Trimming took 0 bases from V and 3 from J; bases not matched to a gene: 9. The CDR3 sequence: CASSLAFSGSNKETQYF. CDR3 bases: TGTGCCAGCAGCTTGGCCTTTAGCGGGAGCAATAAAGAGACCCAGTACTTC.

Worth noting for this clone: The sample holds other DNA sequences that translate to the same CDR3. The V gene is TRBV6-1, the J gene TRBJ2-1, with 14 bases aligning to TRBD2. V gave up 3 bases and J gave up 6 bases; unmatched junction bases: 7. The germline V gene encodes CDR1 MNHNS and CDR2 SASEGT. The CDR3 has 17 amino acids. The CDR3 reads CASSELGLAGAGNEQFF. The CDR3 nucleotides are TGTGCCAGCAGTGAGCTGGGACTAGCGGGAGCAGGCAATGAGCAGTTCTTC.

By sample share, this clone is medium-sized. CDR3 sequence (DNA): TGCAGCGTCTCCTTTACAGGTGAAAAACTGTTTTTT. Residues: CSVSFTGEKLFF. The genes are TRBV29-1 and TRBJ1-4, with a weak D call TRBD1 (5 bases). This CDR3 spans 12 amino acids. CDR1 is SQVTM and CDR2 is ANQGSEA in the germline V gene. Trimming removed 6 bases from V and 7 bases from J, with 12 bases in between.

The gene calls are TRBV10-3 and TRBJ1-4; tentative D call: TRBD1 (6 bases). CDR1 and CDR2 (germline): ENHRY, SYGVKD. CDR3 length: 15 residues. V gave up 1 base and J gave up 7 bases, with 13 bases separating them. The CDR3 is CAISEWGGGGEKLFF. The CDR3 region has the DNA TGTGCCATCAGTGAGTGGGGGGGCGGCGGTGAAAAACTGTTTTTT.

The J gene is TRBJ1-1, the V gene TRBV19, with D perhaps TRBD1 (6 bases). Germline V gene data show CDR1 as LNHDA and CDR2 as SQIVND (reference sequence). The CDR3 runs 15 residues. V lost 5 bases, J lost 1 base, and 14 bases lay in between. The CDR3 loop is CASSLYTGTNTEAFF. Here the CDR3 DNA reads TGTGCCAGTAGTCTCTACACAGGGACGAACACTGAAGCTTTCTTT.

This sequence joins TRBV10-1 and TRBJ2-3, with 9 bases lining up with TRBD1. Germline assignment: CDR1 WNHNN and CDR2 SYGVQD (reference sequence). Trimming took 3 bases from V and 4 from J; bases not matched to a gene: 11. The CDR3 is 17 residues long. CDR3 amino acids: CASSDDGDREVADTQYF. Written as DNA, the CDR3 is TGCGCCAGCAGTGATGATGGGGACAGGGAAGTTGCAGATACGCAGTATTTT.

The chain uses TRBV6-5 and TRBJ2-1; a possible D gene is TRBD2 (5 bases). Germline loops: CDR1 MNHEY, CDR2 SVGAGI. V lost 6 bases and J 5 bases, leaving 11 bases between the germline ends. The CDR3 spans 13 residues. CDR3 nucleotides: TGTGCCAGCAGCCTAAGCGGTAACAATGAGCAGTTCTTC. Translating it yields CASSLSGNNEQFF.

The gene calls are TRBV19 and TRBJ1-1, with TRBD1 as a possible D gene (6 bases). Between the trimmed V and J ends, which lost 10 bases and 2 bases, there was a span of 17 bases. The germline V gene encodes CDR1 LNHDA and CDR2 SQIVND (reference sequence). The CDR3 totals 14 residues. CDR3 loop: CATARGRKNTEAFF. CDR3 coding DNA: TGTGCCACCGCGAGGGGGAGAAAAAACACTGAAGCTTTCTTT. Full variable domain (rest looked up from reference TRBV19 and TRBJ1-1): DGGITQSPKYLFRKEGQNVTLSCEQNLNHDAMYWYRQDPGQGLRLIYYSQIVNDFQKGDIAEGYSVSREKKESFPLTVTSAQKNPTAFYLCATARGRKNTEAFFGQGTRLTVV.

The chain employs TRBV4-1 and TRBJ2-7, with no clear D. In germline, CDR1 is MGHRA, CDR2 YSYEKL. CDR3 length: 14 residues. Trimming left V 0 bases short and J 3 bases short, with 9 bases between. Here the CDR3 DNA reads TGCGCCAGCAGCCAAGAGACCAGGTACTACGAGCAGTACTTC. The encoded protein is CASSQETRYYEQYF.

This chain uses TRBV2 with TRBJ2-4, with D hard to call. Germline loops: CDR1 SNHLY, CDR2 FYNNEI. Trimming cost V 8 bases and J 13 bases, with 15 bases left between them. The CDR3 is 11 residues long. CDR3 sequence: CASEMKSSQYF. The CDR3 DNA sequence: TGTGCCAGCGAGATGAAGTCTTCCCAGTACTTC.

With regard to this clone: Within the sample, other DNA sequences also encode this same CDR3. The chain uses TRBV6-5 and TRBJ1-2; 11 bases agree with TRBD1. J gave up 7 bases and V 8 bases, and 6 bases lay outside the gene matches. Germline CDR1 is MNHEY and CDR2 is SVGAGI. CDR3 size: 13 residues. The CDR3 sequence: CASGGQGARGYTF. The CDR3 DNA sequence: TGTGCCAGCGGCGGACAGGGGGCGCGTGGCTACACCTTC.

This clone was seen more than once but under ten times. V usage is TRBV5-1 and J usage is TRBJ1-2; unclear D gene. Per the germline V gene, CDR1 is SGHRS and CDR2 is YFSETQ. Trimming removed 5 bases from V and 8 bases from J, with 16 bases in between. The CDR3 consists of 13 residues. CDR3 sequence (DNA): TGCGCCAGCAGTCTTTCCGCCGTCCGGGGCTACACCTTC. Residues: CASSLSAVRGYTF.